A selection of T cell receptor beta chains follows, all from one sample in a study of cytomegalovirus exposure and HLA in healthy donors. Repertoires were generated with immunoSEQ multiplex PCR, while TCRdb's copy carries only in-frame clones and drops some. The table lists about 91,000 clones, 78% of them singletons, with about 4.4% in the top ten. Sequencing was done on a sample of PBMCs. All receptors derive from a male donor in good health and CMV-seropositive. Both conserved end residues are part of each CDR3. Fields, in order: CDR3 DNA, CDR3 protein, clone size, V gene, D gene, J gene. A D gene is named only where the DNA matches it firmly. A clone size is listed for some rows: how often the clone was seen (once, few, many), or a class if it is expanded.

TGTGCCAGCAGTTTTCGGACAGACAAGATGAACACTGAAGCTTTCTTT,CASSFRTDKMNTEAFF,-,TRBV6-5,-,TRBJ1-1
TGTGCCAGCAGTTTCGGGGATAGCGGGAGGGCGGGATACAATGAGCAGTTCTTC,CASSFGDSGRAGYNEQFF,-,TRBV27,TRBD2,TRBJ2-1
TGTGCCAGCAGTTCGGACAGGGGGCGTTCACCCCTCCACTTT,CASSSDRGRSPLHF,-,TRBV6-4,TRBD1,TRBJ1-6
TGTGCCAGCAGCTTGGAGGAGGGGCCAGAGCAGTACTTC,CASSLEEGPEQYF,-,TRBV5-4,-,TRBJ2-7
TGTGCCAGCAGCCAATGGGGGGAAGCCTACAATGAGCAGTTCTTC,CASSQWGEAYNEQFF,-,TRBV14,-,TRBJ2-1
TGTGCCAGCAGCTTAGGGGGACAGCTCGAGCAGTACTTC,CASSLGGQLEQYF,-,TRBV7-6,TRBD1,TRBJ2-7
TGTGCCAGCAGCCTTTCACCTGGGGACAGAAAGTATGGCTACACCTTC,CASSLSPGDRKYGYTF,once,TRBV14,TRBD1,TRBJ1-2
TGTGCCAGCAGTGAAAGAGGAAAACTGTTTTTT,CASSERGKLFF,-,TRBV2,-,TRBJ1-4
TGTGCCAGCCACTCTTACAGGATGAACACTGAAGCTTTCTTT,CASHSYRMNTEAFF,-,TRBV27,-,TRBJ1-1
TGTGCCATCCAGGGGGGATCGGCTGCAGATACGCAGTATTTT,CAIQGGSAADTQYF,-,TRBV6-4,-,TRBJ2-3
TGTGCCAGCAGACTATCTAAGGGGAATGAGCAGTTCTTC,CASRLSKGNEQFF,-,TRBV7-9,-,TRBJ2-1
TGTGCCAGCAGTTTCCTCACCGGGACAGGGGGCAACGAGCAGTACTTC,CASSFLTGTGGNEQYF,-,TRBV28,TRBD1,TRBJ2-7
TGTGCCAGCAGCTTGCGACTAGCGGGACGGTGGGATGAGCAGTTCTTC,CASSLRLAGRWDEQFF,-,TRBV13,TRBD2,TRBJ2-1
TGTGCCAGCAGGGCGACAGGCACAGATACGCAGTATTTT,CASRATGTDTQYF,-,TRBV27,-,TRBJ2-3